The 21 T cell receptor beta chains reported below all come from one sample, sequenced in a study of blood T cell repertoires in COVID-19. Sequencing was performed with immunoSEQ multiplex PCR; in TCRdb, only in-frame clones are kept and a portion is missing. The data contain 150,000 or so clones, approximately 86% of them singletons. The specimen was PBMCs or T cells enriched from blood (not recorded which). The receptors were gathered from a man in his 60s who had recovered from COVID-19.

The V gene is TRBV27, the J gene TRBJ1-5; possible D gene TRBD1, 6 bases. With 5 bases removed from V and 0 bases from J, the gap between germline ends came to 11 bases. The V gene's germline CDR1 is MNHEY and CDR2 SMNVEV (reference sequence). CDR3 length: 15 amino acids. The DNA of the CDR3 is TGTGCCAGCAGTGGGACACCTTATAGCAATCAGCCCCAGCATTTT. Its protein product is CASSGTPYSNQPQHF.

J is TRBJ2-7 and V is TRBV30; D call uncertain. The CDR3 length is 11 residues. Germline V gives CDR1 GTSNPN, CDR2 SVGIG (reference sequence). V was clipped by 0 bases and J by 8 bases, with 8 bases between them. The CDR3 loop is CAWSVKEQQYF. CDR3 bases: TGTGCCTGGAGTGTAAAGGAGCAGCAGTACTTC.

V and J are TRBV7-9 and TRBJ1-6; no firm D call. Germline V gene lookup returns CDR1 SEHNR and CDR2 FQNEAQ (reference sequence). The V end lost 1 base, the J end lost 4 bases, and 14 bases lay between the germline ends. The CDR3 has 17 residues. The CDR3 sequence is CASSLGRAGSYNSPLHF. For the CDR3, the DNA is TGTGCCAGCAGCTTAGGGAGGGCGGGGAGTTATAATTCACCCCTCCACTTT.

The count of this clone is one. The V and J genes are TRBV30 and TRBJ2-3, with 10 bases matching TRBD1. V was clipped by 2 bases and J by 3 bases; unmatched bases: 5. This CDR3 has 15 amino acids. Germline assignment: CDR1 GTSNPN and CDR2 SVGIG (reference sequence). For the CDR3, the DNA is TGTGCCTGGAGTACTCCGGGACAGGGGACAGATACGCAGTATTTT. This gives the protein CAWSTPGQGTDTQYF.

V gene TRBV6-5 combines with J gene TRBJ1-1; D is perhaps TRBD1 (5 bases). This CDR3 region has 15 residues. With 3 bases removed from V and 2 bases from J, the gap between germline ends came to 13 bases. Per germline, CDR1 MNHEY and CDR2 SVGAGI. CDR3: CASSYSRGGNTEAFF. The CDR3 nucleotides are TGTGCCAGCAGTTATTCAAGGGGCGGAAACACTGAAGCTTTCTTT.

V is TRBV6-5 and J is TRBJ2-2; 9 bases align to TRBD1. The trim removed 7 bases at V and 2 bases at J, leaving 2 bases unmatched. The germline V gene encodes CDR1 MNHEY and CDR2 SVGAGI. The CDR3 runs to 14 residues. CDR3 region: CASKGQGNTGELFF. In nucleotides, the CDR3 is TGTGCCAGCAAGGGACAGGGTAACACCGGGGAGCTGTTTTTT.

This chain links TRBV28 with TRBJ2-7; 8 bases agree with TRBD2. Germline lookup yields CDR1 MDHEN and CDR2 SYDVKM. Losses at the gene ends were 3 bases for V and 2 bases for J; bases not matched to a gene: 6. This CDR3 has 15 residues. The CDR3 sequence: CASSFSGLVPYEQYF. CDR3 DNA: TGTGCCAGCAGTTTCTCGGGACTAGTACCCTACGAGCAGTACTTC.

The genes are TRBV3-1 (or the pseudogene TRBV3-2) and TRBJ2-6; perhaps TRBD2 as D (5 bases). The V end was cut by 3 bases, the J end by 0 bases, with 9 bases between. CDR1 and CDR2 (germline): LGHDT, YNNKEL (reference sequence). This CDR3 spans 16 amino acids. CDR3 in amino acids: CASSHSGISGANVLTF. Written as DNA, the CDR3 is TGTGCCAGCAGCCATTCCGGGATCTCTGGGGCCAACGTCCTGACTTTC.

The rearrangement uses TRBV19 and TRBJ2-1; the D gene is possibly TRBD1 (6 bases). V dropped 5 bases and J dropped 3 bases, with 11 bases sitting between them. The CDR3 is 14 amino acids. The germline V gene encodes CDR1 LNHDA and CDR2 SQIVND (reference sequence). CDR3 DNA sequence: TGTGCCAGTAGTGAGTTGGGACACTACAATGAGCAGTTCTTC. Translated, it gives CASSELGHYNEQFF.

The V and J genes are TRBV28 and TRBJ1-1, with D tentatively TRBD1 (5 bases). Germline loops: CDR1 MDHEN, CDR2 SYDVKM. The V end lost 6 bases, the J end lost 0 bases, and 14 bases lay between the germline ends. CDR3 size: 15 residues. The CDR3 here is CASSVTGPMNTEAFF. CDR3 nucleotides: TGTGCCAGCAGCGTAACAGGCCCGATGAACACTGAAGCTTTCTTT.

CDR3 nucleotides: TGTGCCAGCTCGCGACCTGACAGGGACTATGGCTACACCTTC. Translating it yields CASSRPDRDYGYTF. This chain uses TRBV6-5 with TRBJ1-2, with TRBD1 identical over 7 bases. CDR1 MNHEY and CDR2 SVGAGI come from the germline V gene. The V and J ends lost 8 bases and 3 bases, in that order; junction bases with no gene match: 9. The CDR3 is 14 residues long.

This clone was observed a handful of times. The rearrangement joins TRBV5-1 to TRBJ2-2, with TRBD2 identical over 7 bases. Germline assignment: CDR1 SGHRS and CDR2 YFSETQ. Unmatched junction bases numbered 4, after V lost 0 bases and J lost 2 bases. This CDR3 is 16 amino acids long. CDR3 sequence: CASSLAAGVNTGELFF. Written as DNA, the CDR3 is TGCGCCAGCAGCTTGGCGGCGGGAGTTAACACCGGGGAGCTGTTTTTT. Together with reference TRBV5-1 and TRBJ2-2, the CDR3 gives the full variable domain: KAGVTQTPRYLIKTRGQQVTLSCSPISGHRSVSWYQQTPGQGLQFLFEYFSETQRNKGNFPGRFSGRQFSNSRSEMNVSTLELGDSALYLCASSLAAGVNTGELFFGEGSRLTVL.

This chain links TRBV3-1 (or the pseudogene TRBV3-2) with TRBJ1-1; tentative D call: TRBD1 (6 bases). V lost 5 bases and J 3 bases, leaving 13 bases between the germline ends. This CDR3 has 14 residues. Germline assignment: CDR1 LGHDT and CDR2 YNNKEL (reference sequence). In nucleotides, the CDR3 is TGTGCCAGCAGCACCCAGGGGCGTGACACTGAAGCTTTCTTT. It codes for CASSTQGRDTEAFF.

The chain recombines TRBV28 with TRBJ1-2, with D possibly matching TRBD1 (5 bases). Germline values: CDR1 MDHEN, CDR2 SYDVKM. The V and J ends lost 4 bases and 3 bases respectively, with 21 bases between them. The CDR3 has 17 residues. The CDR3 loop is CASSSLQRGGRDYGYTF. CDR3 sequence (DNA): TGTGCCAGCAGTTCTCTACAGCGCGGGGGAAGAGACTATGGCTACACCTTC.

V usage is TRBV5-4 and J usage is TRBJ2-2, with 8 bases fitting TRBD1. V was clipped by 0 bases and J by 8 bases; unmatched bases: 9. Germline-derived CDR1 and CDR2 are SGHNT and YYREEE (reference sequence). This CDR3 comprises 16 residues. As DNA, the CDR3 is TGTGCCAGCAGCTTGGCGGGCACAGGGGGGAAAGGGGAGCTGTTTTTT. Its translation: CASSLAGTGGKGELFF.

The chain combines TRBV7-9 with TRBJ2-1, with 15 bases aligning to TRBD2. J lost 9 bases, V lost 5 bases, and 8 bases had no gene match. This CDR3 is built from 16 residues. Looked up from germline, CDR1 is SEHNR and CDR2 is FQNEAQ (reference sequence). The CDR3 is CASSPGLAGGLGEQFF. In DNA form, the CDR3 reads TGTGCCAGCAGCCCTGGACTAGCGGGAGGGCTTGGTGAGCAGTTCTTC.

This chain uses TRBV7-2 with TRBJ2-3; 11 bases map to TRBD2. With V trimmed by 4 bases and J by 4 bases, 10 bases remained unmatched. The germline gives CDR1 SGHTA, CDR2 FQGNSA. The CDR3 runs to 17 residues. The CDR3 DNA follows: TGTGCCAGCAGCTCCATTCCGGGACTAGCGGCGTCAGATACGCAGTATTTT. Residues: CASSSIPGLAASDTQYF.

This clone was seen only once. The J gene is TRBJ2-1, the V gene TRBV27, with 9 bases that match TRBD2. Germline-derived CDR1 and CDR2 are MNHEY and SMNVEV (reference sequence). The CDR3 runs to 14 residues. With 2 bases clipped from V and 6 bases from J, the junction kept 2 bases outside the gene matches. As DNA, the CDR3 is TGTGCCAGCAGTTTAGCGGGAGGGTTCAATGAGCAGTTCTTC. Translating gives CASSLAGGFNEQFF.

The chain links TRBV20-1 to TRBJ2-7; D may be TRBD1 (5 bases). Trimming stripped 3 bases from V and 7 bases from J, with 16 bases between. This CDR3 has 13 amino acids. Germline assignment: CDR1 DFQATT and CDR2 SNEGSKA (reference sequence). CDR3 nucleotides: TGCAGTGCTAGTTTGCACTCACCAGGGGAGCAGTACTTC. This translates into CSASLHSPGEQYF.

J is TRBJ2-7 and V is TRBV10-3; TRBD1 matches at 7 bases. This CDR3 spans 14 amino acids. Germline values: CDR1 ENHRY, CDR2 SYGVKD. With 3 bases clipped from V and 5 bases from J, the junction kept 7 bases outside the gene matches. CDR3 DNA sequence: TGTGCCATCAGTGAAGACAGGGTAAAGAACGAGCAGTACTTC. The encoded protein is CAISEDRVKNEQYF.

This chain links TRBV7-9 with TRBJ2-7, with D maybe TRBD1 (6 bases). Germline CDR1 SEHNR, CDR2 FQNEAQ (reference sequence). The V gene lost 4 bases and the J gene lost 6 bases, with 13 bases spanning the gap. This CDR3 comprises 13 residues. The CDR3 nucleotides are TGTGCCAGCAGCTCCTTGGACAGTTCCGAGCAGTACTTC. Its translation is CASSSLDSSEQYF.